This TCR beta chain is drawn from a study of neurological immune-mediated disorders. Regarding the study as a whole: No CDR3 amino acid sequences were shared by expanded clones across subjects, suggesting private repertoires in all groups.

This CDR3 has 15 residues. Germline V gene data show CDR1 as KGHSH and CDR2 as LQKENI. The V gene lost 3 bases and the J gene lost 5 bases, with 17 bases spanning the gap. Unsorted libraries were prepared from 2 million PBMCs held at -80 C. Many counts were recorded for this clonotype. Its antigen is as yet unknown. Over 190 million TCR-beta sequences from 15-18 subjects came from every sequencing run. TCRdb analysed the 5' RACE reads with MiXCR anew, one entry per CDR3 protein. The data show about 66,000 distinct CDR3 sequences, 3.4% seen once. The receptor's source is a man in his forties with multiple sclerosis. Sequencing input: PBMCs. This chain links TRBV18 with TRBJ2-7; D ambiguous. The CDR3 sequence is CASSPSVGSIDEQYF. The CDR3 coding sequence is TGTGCCAGCTCACCTTCGGTTGGTTCAATTGACGAGCAGTACTTC.